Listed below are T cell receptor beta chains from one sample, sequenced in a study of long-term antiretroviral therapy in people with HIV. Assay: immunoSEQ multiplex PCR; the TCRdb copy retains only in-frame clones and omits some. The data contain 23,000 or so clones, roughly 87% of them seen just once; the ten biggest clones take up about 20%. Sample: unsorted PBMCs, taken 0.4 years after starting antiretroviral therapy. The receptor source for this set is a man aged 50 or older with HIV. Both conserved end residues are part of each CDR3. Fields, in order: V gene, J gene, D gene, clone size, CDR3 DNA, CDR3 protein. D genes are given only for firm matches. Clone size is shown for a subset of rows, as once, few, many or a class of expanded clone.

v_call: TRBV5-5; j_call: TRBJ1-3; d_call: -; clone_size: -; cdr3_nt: TGTGCCAGCAGCTCTGCAGGTCGCTCTGGAAACACCATATATTTT; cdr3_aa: CASSSAGRSGNTIYF
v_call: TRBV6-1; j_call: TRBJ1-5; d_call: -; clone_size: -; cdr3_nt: TGTGCCAGCAGTGCAATATCAGGGAACAGGATCCAGCCCCAGCATTTT; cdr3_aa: CASSAISGNRIQPQHF
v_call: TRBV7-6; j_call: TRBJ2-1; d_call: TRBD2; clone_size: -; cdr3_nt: TGTGCCAGCAGCTTAGGAATAGCGGGGGGCTACAATGAGCAGTTCTTC; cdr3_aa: CASSLGIAGGYNEQFF
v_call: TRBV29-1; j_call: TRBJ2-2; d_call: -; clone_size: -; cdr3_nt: TGCAGCGTTGAAGAAGGCCAGGGAAAGCTGTTTTTT; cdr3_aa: CSVEEGQGKLFF
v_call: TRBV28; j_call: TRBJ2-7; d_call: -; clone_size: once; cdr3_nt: TGTGCCAGCAGTGCCCTGGACGGGGACTACGAGCAGTACTTC; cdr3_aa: CASSALDGDYEQYF
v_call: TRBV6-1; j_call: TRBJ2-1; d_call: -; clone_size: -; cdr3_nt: TGTGCCAGCAGTGTCGTGGGGAGCTCCTACAATGAGCAGTTCTTC; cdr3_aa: CASSVVGSSYNEQFF
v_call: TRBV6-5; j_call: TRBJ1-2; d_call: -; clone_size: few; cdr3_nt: TGTGCCAGCACTTACTCGTCAGGGGCCCCCAGCTACACCTTC; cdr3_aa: CASTYSSGAPSYTF
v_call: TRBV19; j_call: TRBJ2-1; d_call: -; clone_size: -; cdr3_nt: TGTGCCAGTAGTATCTACGGAAGTGGCGATGAGCAGTTCTTC; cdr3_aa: CASSIYGSGDEQFF
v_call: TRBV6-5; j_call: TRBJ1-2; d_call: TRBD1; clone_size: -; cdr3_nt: TGTGCCAGCACCGGACAGGGGGGAGGATATGGCTACACCTTC; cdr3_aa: CASTGQGGGYGYTF
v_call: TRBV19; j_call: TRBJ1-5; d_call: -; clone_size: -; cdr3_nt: TGTGCCAGTAGTATATGGCAGGGCAATCAGCCCCAGCATTTT; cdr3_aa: CASSIWQGNQPQHF
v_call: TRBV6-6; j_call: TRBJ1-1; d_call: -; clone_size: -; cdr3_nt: TGTGCCAGCAGACCGAAGAGTTGGGACACTGAAGCTTTCTTT; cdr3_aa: CASRPKSWDTEAFF
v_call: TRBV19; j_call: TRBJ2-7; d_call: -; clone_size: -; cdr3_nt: TGTGCCAGTAGGGGGAGAATTACCTACGAGCAGTACTTC; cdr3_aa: CASRGRITYEQYF
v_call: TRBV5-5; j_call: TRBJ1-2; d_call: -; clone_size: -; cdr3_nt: TGTGCCAGCAGCTTACGGGATTCTAACTATGGCTACACCTTC; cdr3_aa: CASSLRDSNYGYTF
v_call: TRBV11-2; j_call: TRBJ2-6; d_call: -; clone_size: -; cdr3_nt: TGTGCCAGCAGCTTATCTGGGGCCAACGTCCTGACTTTC; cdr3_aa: CASSLSGANVLTF
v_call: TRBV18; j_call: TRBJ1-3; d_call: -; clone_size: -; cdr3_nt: TGTGCCAGCTCACCGGAGGGATCTGGAAACACCATATATTTT; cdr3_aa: CASSPEGSGNTIYF
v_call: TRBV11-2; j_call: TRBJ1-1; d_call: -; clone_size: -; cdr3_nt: TGTGCCAGCAGCTTAGAGGTGAACACTGAAGCTTTCTTT; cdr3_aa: CASSLEVNTEAFF